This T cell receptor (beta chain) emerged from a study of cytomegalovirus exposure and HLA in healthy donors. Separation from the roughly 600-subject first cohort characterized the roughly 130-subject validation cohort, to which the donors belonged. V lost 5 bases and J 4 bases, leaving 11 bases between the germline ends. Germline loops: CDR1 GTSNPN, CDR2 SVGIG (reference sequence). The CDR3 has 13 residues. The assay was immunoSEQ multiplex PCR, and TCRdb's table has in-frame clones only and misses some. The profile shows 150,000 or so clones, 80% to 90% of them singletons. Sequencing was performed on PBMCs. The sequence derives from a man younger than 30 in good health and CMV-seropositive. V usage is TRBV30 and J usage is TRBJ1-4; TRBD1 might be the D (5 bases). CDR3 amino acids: CAWAGDYNEKLFF. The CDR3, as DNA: TGTGCCTGGGCGGGGGATTATAATGAAAAACTGTTTTTT.